The 7 T cell receptor beta chains below all came from one sample that was sequenced in a study of blood T cell repertoires in COVID-19. TCRdb's table, derived via immunoSEQ multiplex PCR, lists solely in-frame clones and lacks some. The top ten hold roughly 4.3% of the sample, which has about 100,000 clones, about three quarters seen once. Sequenced material: peripheral blood. The source is a man between 65 and 85 years old with acute or convalescent COVID-19.

This chain connects TRBV29-1 to TRBJ1-2, with TRBD1 matching 7 bases. CDR3 length: 13 residues. V was clipped by 5 bases and J by 2 bases; unmatched bases: 5. Germline V gene lookup returns CDR1 SQVTM and CDR2 ANQGSEA. DNA of the CDR3: TGCAGCGTTACCGCGACAGGGAACTATGGCTACACCTTC. This sequence encodes CSVTATGNYGYTF.

V and J are TRBV13 and TRBJ1-2; the match to TRBD1 covers 7 bases. This CDR3 is built from 15 residues. CDR1 is PRHDT, CDR2 FYEKMQ, per germline (reference sequence). V dropped 0 bases and J dropped 3; count of bases not matched to a gene: 4. CDR3 protein: CASSLGFTGDYGYTF. CDR3 DNA sequence: TGTGCCAGCAGCTTAGGCTTCACAGGGGACTATGGCTACACCTTC.

This clone was counted once. The chain has TRBV7-3 and TRBJ2-5, with D uncertain. Trimming took 5 bases from V and 1 from J, leaving 11 bases between them. The CDR3 is 14 residues long. Germline CDR1 and CDR2: SGHTA and FQGTGA. The CDR3 nucleotides read TGTGCCAGCAGCCCATCAACATCCCAAGAGACCCAGTACTTC. The encoded protein is CASSPSTSQETQYF.

This sequence joins TRBV15 and TRBJ1-2, with D unclear. Per the germline V gene, CDR1 is LNHNV and CDR2 is YYDKDF (reference sequence). Trimming pared 7 bases from V and 0 bases from J, leaving 12 bases between. This CDR3 has 14 amino acids. The CDR3 DNA sequence: TGTGCCACCACCAGCGGGCGGGCTAACTATGGCTACACCTTC. Amino acid sequence: CATTSGRANYGYTF. The whole variable domain, remainder taken from reference TRBV15 and TRBJ1-2, is DAMVIQNPRYQVTQFGKPVTLSCSQTLNHNVMYWYQQKSSQAPKLLFHYYDKDFNNEADTPDNFQSRRPNTSFCFLDIRSPGLGDTAMYLCATTSGRANYGYTFGSGTRLTVV.

V gene TRBV27 combines with J gene TRBJ2-7, with 7 bases lining up with TRBD1. J was trimmed by 4 bases and V by 5 bases; bases with no gene match: 11. Germline CDR1 MNHEY, CDR2 SMNVEV (reference sequence). The CDR3 totals 15 residues. The CDR3 DNA is TGTGCCAGCAGTCGACAGGGTCGTGGGGCTTACGAGCAGTACTTC. Translating gives CASSRQGRGAYEQYF.

The J gene is TRBJ1-1, the V gene TRBV3-1 (or the pseudogene TRBV3-2); the D is unclear. Germline V gene sequence: CDR1 LGHDT, CDR2 YNNKEL (reference sequence). V was shortened by 4 bases and J by 10 bases, with 13 bases between the two germline ends. This CDR3 has 12 residues. The CDR3 DNA is TGTGCCAGCAGCCTAAGGGAGAGGAGAGCTTTCTTT. Its protein is CASSLRERRAFF.

This rearrangement joins TRBV19 to TRBJ1-4; no firm D call. Trimming stripped 6 bases from V and 6 bases from J, with 5 bases between. Germline CDR1 LNHDA, CDR2 SQIVND (reference sequence). This CDR3 has 11 residues. The CDR3 region is CASRDYEKLFF. CDR3 DNA: TGTGCCAGTAGGGACTATGAAAAACTGTTTTTT.